The TCR beta chain described here comes from a study of T cell changes during pregnancy in multiple sclerosis. The CDR3 extends over 17 amino acids. Germline V lookup: CDR1 LNHNV, CDR2 YYDKDF (reference sequence). V shed 9 bases and J 5 bases; nucleotides not matched to a gene: 16. This table comes from immunoSEQ multiplex PCR, and its TCRdb copy is limited to in-frame clones, with some not included. The sample shows under 45,000 clones, around 90% of them seen only once. The receptor was derived from a female donor with multiple sclerosis, enrolled in a pregnancy study. The chain couples TRBV15 to TRBJ2-3; 11 bases are shared with TRBD2. This material consisted of CD4+ T cells from peripheral blood mononuclear cells, taken in the first trimester of pregnancy. The CDR3 DNA sequence: TGTGCCACGAGTCCGGGACTAGCGGTTAACGCTCAAGATACGCAGTATTTT. Translated, it gives CATSPGLAVNAQDTQYF.